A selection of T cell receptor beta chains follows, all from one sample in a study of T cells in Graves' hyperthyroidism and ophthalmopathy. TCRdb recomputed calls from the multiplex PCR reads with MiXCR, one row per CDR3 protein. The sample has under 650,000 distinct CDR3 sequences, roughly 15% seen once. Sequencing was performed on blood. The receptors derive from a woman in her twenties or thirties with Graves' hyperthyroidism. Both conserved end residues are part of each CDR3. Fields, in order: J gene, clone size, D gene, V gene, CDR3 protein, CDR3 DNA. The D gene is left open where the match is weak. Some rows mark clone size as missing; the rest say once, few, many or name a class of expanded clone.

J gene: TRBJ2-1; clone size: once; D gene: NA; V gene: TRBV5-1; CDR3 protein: CASGFGGLWFF; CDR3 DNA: TGCGCCAGCGGATTTGGGGGTCTCTGGTTCTTC
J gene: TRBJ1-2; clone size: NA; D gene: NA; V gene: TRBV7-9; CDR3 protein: CASSPFSMVNYGYTF; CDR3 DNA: TGTGCCAGCAGCCCCTTTAGTATGGTAAACTATGGCTACACCTTC
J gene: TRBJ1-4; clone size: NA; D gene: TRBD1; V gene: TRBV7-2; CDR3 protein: CAGSATGGANEKLFF; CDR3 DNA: TGTGCCGGCAGCGCTACAGGGGGAGCTAATGAAAAACTGTTTTTT
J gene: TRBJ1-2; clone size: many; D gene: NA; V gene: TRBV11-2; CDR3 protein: CASSLSRGGYTF; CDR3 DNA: TGTGCCAGCAGCTTAAGCAGGGGCGGCTACACCTTC
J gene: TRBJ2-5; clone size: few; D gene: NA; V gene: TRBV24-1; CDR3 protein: CATDSEGAGETQYF; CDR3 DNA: TGTGCCACTGATTCGGAGGGGGCGGGAGAGACCCAGTACTTC
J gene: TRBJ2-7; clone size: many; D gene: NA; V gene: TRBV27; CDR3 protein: CASSLGVYYEQYF; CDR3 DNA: TGTGCCAGCAGTTTAGGCGTCTACTACGAGCAGTACTTC
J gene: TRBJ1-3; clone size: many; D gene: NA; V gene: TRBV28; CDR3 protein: CASSLLTGSNTIYF; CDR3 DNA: TGTGCCAGCAGTTTATTGACAGGATCAAACACCATATATTTT
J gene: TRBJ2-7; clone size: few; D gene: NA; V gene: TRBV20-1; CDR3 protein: CSAKEAGAREQYF; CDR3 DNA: TGCAGTGCCAAAGAGGCAGGGGCGCGCGAGCAGTACTTC
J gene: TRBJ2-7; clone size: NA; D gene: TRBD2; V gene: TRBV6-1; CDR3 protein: CASLRDYTVYEQYF; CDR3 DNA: TGTGCCAGTCTCCGGGACTACACAGTTTACGAGCAGTACTTC
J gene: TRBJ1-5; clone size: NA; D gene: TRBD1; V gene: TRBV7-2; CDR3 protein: CASSLWTGIGQPQHF; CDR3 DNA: TGTGCCAGCAGCTTATGGACAGGGATCGGTCAGCCCCAGCATTTT
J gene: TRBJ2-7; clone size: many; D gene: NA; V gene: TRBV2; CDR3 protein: CASSEARGDEQYF; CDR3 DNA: TGTGCCAGCAGTGAAGCGCGCGGGGACGAGCAGTACTTC
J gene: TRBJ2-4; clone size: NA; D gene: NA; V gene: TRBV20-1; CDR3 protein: CSARPGMLQPKNIQYF; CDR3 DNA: TGCAGTGCTAGACCGGGAATGTTACAACCCAAAAACATTCAGTACTTC
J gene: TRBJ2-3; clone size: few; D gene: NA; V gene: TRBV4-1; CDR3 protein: CASSQDSSRVLDTQYF; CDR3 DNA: TGCGCCAGCAGCCAAGATAGCTCTAGGGTGCTGGATACGCAGTATTTT
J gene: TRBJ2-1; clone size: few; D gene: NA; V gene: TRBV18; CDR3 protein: CASSPGSMDNEQFF; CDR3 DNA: TGTGCCAGCTCACCGGGTAGTATGGACAATGAGCAGTTCTTC
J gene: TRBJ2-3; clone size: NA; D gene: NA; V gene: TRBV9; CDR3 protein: CASSETSPRTAGTDTQYF; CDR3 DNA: TGTGCCAGCAGCGAAACATCCCCCCGGACGGCAGGGACAGATACGCAGTATTTT
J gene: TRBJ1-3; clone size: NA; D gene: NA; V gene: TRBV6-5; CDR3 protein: CASSYPGGNTIYF; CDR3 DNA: TGTGCCAGCAGTTATCCGGGGGGAAACACCATATATTTT